Sequencing of this T cell receptor (beta chain) was carried out in a study of Graves' ophthalmopathy and Graves' hyperthyroidism. Study conclusions and caveats: Ophthalmopathy progression prediction by the model yielded a sensitivity of approximately 71% and a specificity of under 85%. Detected in blood as well were most expanded thyroid clonotypes with frequency above 0.001. Classification of ophthalmopathy versus stable hyperthyroidism by a 13-signature model yielded roughly 86% sensitivity and roughly 81% specificity.

This CDR3 contains 15 residues. J gave up 6 bases and V 9 bases, and 12 bases lay outside the gene matches. In the case of this clonotype: The target antigen is unknown.

Scientists amplified the TCR beta CDR3 regions from RNA transcripts. Second-round multiplex PCR followed a first-round RT-PCR using HTBI primers. TCRdb called the multiplex PCR reads again in MiXCR, with one record for every CDR3 protein. The table lists roughly 230,000 distinct CDR3 sequences, roughly 21% of them singletons, with about 46% in the top ten. Diagnostic conclusions were grounded in clinical symptoms, serum thyroxine, TRAb, thyroid ultrasound and orbital computed tomography. The V and J genes are TRBV12-3 or TRBV12-4 and TRBJ2-2, with 8 bases matching TRBD1. The sequencing sample was made of peripheral blood. The source is a woman aged 45-65 years with Graves' ophthalmopathy. In nucleotides, the CDR3 is TGTGCCAGTACACTCGCAGGGGGCGTTTCCGGGGAGCTGTTTTTT. It codes for CASTLAGGVSGELFF.